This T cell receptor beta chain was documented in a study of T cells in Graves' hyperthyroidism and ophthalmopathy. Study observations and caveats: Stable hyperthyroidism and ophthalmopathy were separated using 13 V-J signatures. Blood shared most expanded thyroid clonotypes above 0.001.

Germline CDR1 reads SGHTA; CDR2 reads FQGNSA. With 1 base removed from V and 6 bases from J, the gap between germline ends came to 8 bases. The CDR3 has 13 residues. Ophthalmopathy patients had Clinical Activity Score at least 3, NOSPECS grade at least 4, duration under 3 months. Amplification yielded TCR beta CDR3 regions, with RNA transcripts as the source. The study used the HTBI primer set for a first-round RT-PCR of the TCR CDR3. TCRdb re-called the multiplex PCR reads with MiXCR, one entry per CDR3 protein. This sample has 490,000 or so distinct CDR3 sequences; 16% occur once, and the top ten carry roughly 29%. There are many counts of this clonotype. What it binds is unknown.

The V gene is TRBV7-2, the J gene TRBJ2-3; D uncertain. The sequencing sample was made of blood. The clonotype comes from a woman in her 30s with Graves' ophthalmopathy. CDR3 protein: CASSLGPTDTQYF. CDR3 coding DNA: TGTGCCAGCAGCTTAGGCCCTACGGATACGCAGTATTTT.